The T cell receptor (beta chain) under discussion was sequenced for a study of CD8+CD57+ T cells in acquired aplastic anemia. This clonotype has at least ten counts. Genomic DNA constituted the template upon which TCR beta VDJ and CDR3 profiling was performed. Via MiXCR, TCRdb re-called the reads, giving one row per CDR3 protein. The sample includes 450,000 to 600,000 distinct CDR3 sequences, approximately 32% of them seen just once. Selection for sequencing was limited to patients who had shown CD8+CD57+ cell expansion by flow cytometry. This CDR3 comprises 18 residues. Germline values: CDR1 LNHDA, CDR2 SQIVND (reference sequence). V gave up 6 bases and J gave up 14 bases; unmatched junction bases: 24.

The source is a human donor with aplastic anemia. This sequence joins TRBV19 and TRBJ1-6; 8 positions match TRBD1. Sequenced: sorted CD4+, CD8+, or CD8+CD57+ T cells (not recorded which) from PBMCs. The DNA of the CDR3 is TGTGCCAGTAGCCTACAGCCGGGACAGGTCATGGGTCGGCAGGCCCTCCACTTT. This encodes CASSLQPGQVMGRQALHF.